A selection of T cell receptor beta chains follows, all from one sample in a study of blood T cell repertoires in COVID-19. Profiled with immunoSEQ multiplex PCR; TCRdb holds only in-frame clones, not every one. The table records some 100,000 clones, roughly 80% of them present only once. Sequenced input: peripheral blood. These receptors all come from a man between 65 and 85 years old with acute or convalescent COVID-19. Each CDR3 is given with its conserved first and last residue. A D gene is named only where the DNA matches it firmly. Clone size is stated in some rows and not others, as once, few, many or a class when expanded.

v_gene,abundance,j_gene,d_gene,CDR3nt,CDR3aa
TRBV6-5,.,TRBJ2-7,.,TGTGCCAGCAGTTCCGAGGGCTACGAGCAGTACTTC,CASSSEGYEQYF
TRBV9,few,TRBJ2-2,TRBD1,TGTGCCAGCAGCCCCCGGACAGGGTTGTTGGCCGGGGAGCTGTTTTTT,CASSPRTGLLAGELFF
TRBV5-1,.,TRBJ2-2,.,TGCGCCAGCAGCTTGGTAGTCGGGGAGCTGTTTTTT,CASSLVVGELFF
TRBV9,few,TRBJ2-2,TRBD2,TGTGCCAGCAGCGTATTTTCTAGCGGGGGGAACACCGGGGAGCTGTTTTTT,CASSVFSSGGNTGELFF
TRBV6-2/TRBV6-3,.,TRBJ1-2,.,TGTGCCAGCAGTTACTCGAGCGTTAATTACGGTGGCTACACCTTC,CASSYSSVNYGGYTF
TRBV28,few,TRBJ2-5,TRBD1,TGTGCCAGCAGTTTAAGGAGTGGGACAGGTTATTACTTC,CASSLRSGTGYYF
TRBV27,once,TRBJ2-1,TRBD1,TGTGCCAGCAGTTTATCGCCCGGGACAGGGAACAATGAGCAGTTCTTC,CASSLSPGTGNNEQFF
TRBV18,.,TRBJ2-1,.,TGTGCCAGCTCACGGTCAAAGGGGTATGAGGAGCAGTTCTTC,CASSRSKGYEEQFF
TRBV7-2,.,TRBJ1-6,.,TGTGCCAGCAGCTGGCCGAACTCACCCCTCCACTTT,CASSWPNSPLHF
TRBV5-1,.,TRBJ2-5,.,TGCGCCAGCAGGACGGACAGCCTCTCTCGGGAGACCCAGTACTTC,CASRTDSLSRETQYF
TRBV10-2,.,TRBJ2-7,.,TGCGCCAGCAGTGACGAGCGGACCTACGAGCAGTACTTC,CASSDERTYEQYF
TRBV7-2,once,TRBJ2-2,.,TGTGCCAGCAGCTTAGGTGCCGGGGGGGAGCTGTTTTTT,CASSLGAGGELFF
TRBV19,.,TRBJ1-2,.,TGTGCCAGTAGTATTGAAGCTGCGTATGGCTACACCTTC,CASSIEAAYGYTF
TRBV5-1,.,TRBJ2-2,TRBD1,TGCGCCAGCAGCGGTGACAGGGTCGTCGGGGAGCTGTTTTTT,CASSGDRVVGELFF
TRBV19,.,TRBJ2-2,.,TGTGCCAGTAGTATGACAACGGTGACCGGGGAGCTGTTTTTT,CASSMTTVTGELFF
TRBV30,few,TRBJ2-7,TRBD1,TGTGCCTGGACCCCTACGGACAGGAACTCTTTCGTCTACGAGCAGTACTTC,CAWTPTDRNSFVYEQYF
TRBV6-6,.,TRBJ1-1,.,TGTGCCAGCAGTTACAAGGACAAAAGGTGGGAAGCTTTCTTT,CASSYKDKRWEAFF
TRBV27,.,TRBJ2-3,.,TGTGCCAGCAGCTGGTTCGGGGACACAGATACGCAGTATTTT,CASSWFGDTDTQYF
TRBV14,.,TRBJ2-5,.,TGTGCCAGCAGCCAAGGGTGGGGGCTCGGGACCCAGTACTTC,CASSQGWGLGTQYF
TRBV7-3,few,TRBJ2-7,TRBD1,TGTGCCAGCAGCCGAGGACAGGGTGACTCCTACGAGCAGTACTTC,CASSRGQGDSYEQYF
TRBV18,few,TRBJ1-5,.,TGTGCCAGCTCACCACCGAACGGGGGAACCCAGCATTTT,CASSPPNGGTQHF
TRBV28,few,TRBJ2-7,TRBD1,TGTGCCAGCAGCCCGGGACAGGCCTCCTACGAGCAGTACTTC,CASSPGQASYEQYF
TRBV27,.,TRBJ2-7,.,TGTGCCAGCAGTTTAAGCCTCCTCTCCTACGAGCAGTACTTC,CASSLSLLSYEQYF
TRBV4-2,once,TRBJ1-2,TRBD1,TGTGCCAGCAGCCAACAGGGGGCCTATGGCTACACCTTC,CASSQQGAYGYTF
TRBV7-2,.,TRBJ2-7,TRBD2,TGTGCCAGCAGTTCTAGCGGGGCCATAAACTACGAGCAGTACTTC,CASSSSGAINYEQYF
TRBV11-2,.,TRBJ2-3,.,TGTGCCAGCAAGGGACTCCTTAGCACAGATACGCAGTATTTT,CASKGLLSTDTQYF
TRBV30,.,TRBJ1-1,.,TGTGCCTGGAGTCCCCTGGGAAGGGGGAACACTGAAGCTTTCTTT,CAWSPLGRGNTEAFF
TRBV13,.,TRBJ1-2,.,TGTGCCAGCACCCTACGAGGGGACATTAATGGCTACACCTTC,CASTLRGDINGYTF
TRBV6-5,few,TRBJ1-1,.,TGTGCCAGCAACCGACAGGTGAACACTGAAGCTTTCTTT,CASNRQVNTEAFF
TRBV21-1,.,TRBJ2-7,.,TGTGCCAGCCCCGCCAGGGACAGGGCCGGCGAGCAGTACTTC,CASPARDRAGEQYF
TRBV2,.,TRBJ2-7,TRBD2,TGTGCCAGCAGTGGGCGGGAGGGCCCGGACGAGCAGTACTTC,CASSGREGPDEQYF
TRBV4-3,.,TRBJ1-2,.,TGCGCCAGCAGCCAAGCCCAGGGGACCTATGGCTACACCTTC,CASSQAQGTYGYTF
TRBV10-3,.,TRBJ2-3,TRBD2,TGTGCCATCGGCACTAGCGGGAGATCAGGCACAGATACGCAGTATTTT,CAIGTSGRSGTDTQYF
TRBV11-3,.,TRBJ2-6,.,TGTGCCAGCAGCCCCAGCGGGTCAGCTGGGGCCAACGTCCTGACTTTC,CASSPSGSAGANVLTF
TRBV25-1,.,TRBJ2-7,.,TGTGCCAGCAGTGAATATAGCGGTACCTACGAGCAGTACTTC,CASSEYSGTYEQYF
TRBV9,.,TRBJ2-7,TRBD2,TGTGCCAGCAGCGCCACTAGCGGAACCTACGAGCAGTACTTC,CASSATSGTYEQYF